This record looks at one T cell receptor (beta chain) sequence and its context. Its target is unknown. This entry comes from a study of CD8+ T cells in alopecia areata. Extracted RNA was reverse transcribed into cDNA, the sequencing template. TCRdb's copy holds only in-frame clones and misses some; the assay was immunoSEQ multiplex PCR. The sample carries around 200,000 clones, 63% recorded once. Germline-derived CDR1 and CDR2 are SGHDT and YYEEEE. The V and J ends lost 0 bases and 4 bases respectively, with 11 bases between them. This CDR3 is built from 15 residues. Sorting of PBMCs yielded the CD4+ and CD8+ T cells. Findings of the study overall: Scalp specimens additionally yield sequences from normal skin's resident alphabeta T cells.

The sequence was obtained from a human donor with alopecia areata. This rearrangement joins TRBV5-6 to TRBJ2-1; D is ambiguous. Specimen: CD4+ T cells sorted from blood, collected at week 0. The CDR3 sequence is CASSLGLPEYNEQFF. The CDR3 region has the DNA TGTGCCAGCAGCTTGGGTCTGCCGGAATACAATGAGCAGTTCTTC. Based on the CDR3 plus reference TRBV5-6 and TRBJ2-1, the full variable domain is DAGVTQSPTHLIKTRGQQVTLRCSPKSGHDTVSWYQQALGQGPQFIFQYYEEEERQRGNFPDRFSGHQFPNYSSELNVNALLLGDSALYLCASSLGLPEYNEQFFGPGTRLTVL.